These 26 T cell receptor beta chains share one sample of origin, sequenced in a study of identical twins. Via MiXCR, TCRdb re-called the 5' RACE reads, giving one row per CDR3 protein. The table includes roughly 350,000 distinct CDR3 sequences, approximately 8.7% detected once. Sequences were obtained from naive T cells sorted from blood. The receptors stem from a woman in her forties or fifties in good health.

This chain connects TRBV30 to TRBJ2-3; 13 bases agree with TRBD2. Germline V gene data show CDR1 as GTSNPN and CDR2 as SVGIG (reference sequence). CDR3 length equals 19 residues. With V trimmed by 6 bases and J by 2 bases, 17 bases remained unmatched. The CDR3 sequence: CACARTPPGLAGYTDTQYF. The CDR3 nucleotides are TGTGCCTGCGCCCGGACCCCACCGGGACTAGCGGGATACACAGATACGCAGTATTTT. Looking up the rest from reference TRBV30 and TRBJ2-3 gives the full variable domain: SQTIHQWPATLVQPVGSPLSLECTVEGTSNPNLYWYRQAAGRGLQLLFYSVGIGQISSEVPQNLSASRPQDRQFILSSKKLLLSDSGFYLCACARTPPGLAGYTDTQYFGPGTRLTVL.

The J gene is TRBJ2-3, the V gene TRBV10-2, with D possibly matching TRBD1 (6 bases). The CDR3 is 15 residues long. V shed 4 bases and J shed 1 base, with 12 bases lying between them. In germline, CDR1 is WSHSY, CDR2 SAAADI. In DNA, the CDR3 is TGCGCCAGCAGTGGGGGAGAGGGGGGCACAGATACGCAGTATTTT. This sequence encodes CASSGGEGGTDTQYF.

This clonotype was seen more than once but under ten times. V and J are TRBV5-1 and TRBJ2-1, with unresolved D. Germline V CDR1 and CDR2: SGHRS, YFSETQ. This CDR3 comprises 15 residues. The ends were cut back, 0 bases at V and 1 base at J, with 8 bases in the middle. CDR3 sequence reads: CASSLEFLSYNEQFF. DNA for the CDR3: TGCGCCAGCAGCTTGGAATTTCTATCCTACAATGAGCAGTTCTTC.

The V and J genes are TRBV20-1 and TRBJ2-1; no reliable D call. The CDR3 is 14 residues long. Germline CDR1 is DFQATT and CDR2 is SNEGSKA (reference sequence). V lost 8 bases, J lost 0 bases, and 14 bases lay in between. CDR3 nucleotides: TGCAGTACCCTAGGGTTTAGCTCCTACAATGAGCAGTTCTTC. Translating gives CSTLGFSSYNEQFF.

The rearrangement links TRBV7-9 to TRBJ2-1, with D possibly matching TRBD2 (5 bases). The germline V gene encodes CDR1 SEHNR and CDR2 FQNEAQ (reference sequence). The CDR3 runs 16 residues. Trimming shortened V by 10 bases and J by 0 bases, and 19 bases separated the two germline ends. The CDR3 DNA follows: TGTGCCAACAATAAGGCGGGCGAAAGCTCCTACAATGAGCAGTTCTTC. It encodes CANNKAGESSYNEQFF.

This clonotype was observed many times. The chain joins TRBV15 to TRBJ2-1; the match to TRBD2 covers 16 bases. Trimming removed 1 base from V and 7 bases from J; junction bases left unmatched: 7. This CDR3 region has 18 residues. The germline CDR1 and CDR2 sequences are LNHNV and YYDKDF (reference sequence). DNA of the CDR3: TGTGCCACCAGCAGAGCCGGGACTAGCGGGAGGGGATGGAATGAGCAGTTCTTC. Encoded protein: CATSRAGTSGRGWNEQFF.

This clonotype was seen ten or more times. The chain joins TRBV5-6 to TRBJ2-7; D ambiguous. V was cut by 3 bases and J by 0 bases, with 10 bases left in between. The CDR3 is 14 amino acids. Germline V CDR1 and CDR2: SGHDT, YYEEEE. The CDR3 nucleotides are TGTGCCAGCAGCTCCTGGCGGAGCTCCTACGAGCAGTACTTC. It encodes CASSSWRSSYEQYF. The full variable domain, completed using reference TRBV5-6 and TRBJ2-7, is DAGVTQSPTHLIKTRGQQVTLRCSPKSGHDTVSWYQQALGQGPQFIFQYYEEEERQRGNFPDRFSGHQFPNYSSELNVNALLLGDSALYLCASSSWRSSYEQYFGPGTRLTVT.

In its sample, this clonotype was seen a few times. DNA for the CDR3: TGCAGTGCTCCGGACGGGGCTCAAGAGACCCAGTACTTC. Amino acid sequence: CSAPDGAQETQYF. The V gene is TRBV20-1, the J gene TRBJ2-5; D possibly matches TRBD1 or TRBD2 (5 bases each). This CDR3 is 13 amino acids long. Germline CDR1 DFQATT, CDR2 SNEGSKA (reference sequence). Deletions cut 5 bases from V and 2 bases from J, with 12 bases between.

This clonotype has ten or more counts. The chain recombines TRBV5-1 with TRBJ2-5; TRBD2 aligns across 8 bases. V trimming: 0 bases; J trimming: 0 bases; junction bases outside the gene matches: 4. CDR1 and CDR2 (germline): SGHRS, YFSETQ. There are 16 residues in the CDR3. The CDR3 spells CASSLGGRLYQETQYF. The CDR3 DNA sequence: TGCGCCAGCAGCTTGGGCGGGAGGCTATACCAAGAGACCCAGTACTTC.

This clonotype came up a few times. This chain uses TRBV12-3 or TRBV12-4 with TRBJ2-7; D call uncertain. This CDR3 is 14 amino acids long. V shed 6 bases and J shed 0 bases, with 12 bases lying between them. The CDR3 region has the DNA TGTGCCAGCAGGCCCCCCGGGTACTCCTACGAGCAGTACTTC. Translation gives CASRPPGYSYEQYF.

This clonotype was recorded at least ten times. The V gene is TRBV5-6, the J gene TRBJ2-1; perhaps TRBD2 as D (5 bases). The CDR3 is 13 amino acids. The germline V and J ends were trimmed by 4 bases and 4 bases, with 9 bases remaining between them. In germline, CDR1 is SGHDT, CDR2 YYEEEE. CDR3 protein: CASSQSGYNEQFF. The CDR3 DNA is TGTGCCAGCAGCCAAAGCGGATACAATGAGCAGTTCTTC.

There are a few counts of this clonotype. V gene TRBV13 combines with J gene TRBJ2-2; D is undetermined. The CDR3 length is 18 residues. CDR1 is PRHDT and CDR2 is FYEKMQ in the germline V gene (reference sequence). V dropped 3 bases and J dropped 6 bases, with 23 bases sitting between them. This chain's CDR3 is CASSLSRPTHIDPGELFF. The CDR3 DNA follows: TGTGCCAGCAGCTTGAGCCGCCCGACCCACATAGACCCCGGGGAGCTGTTTTTT. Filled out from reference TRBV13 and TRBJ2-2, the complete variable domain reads AAGVIQSPRHLIKEKRETATLKCYPIPRHDTVYWYQQGPGQDPQFLISFYEKMQSDKGSIPDRFSAQQFSDYHSELNMSSLELGDSALYFCASSLSRPTHIDPGELFFGEGSRLTVL.

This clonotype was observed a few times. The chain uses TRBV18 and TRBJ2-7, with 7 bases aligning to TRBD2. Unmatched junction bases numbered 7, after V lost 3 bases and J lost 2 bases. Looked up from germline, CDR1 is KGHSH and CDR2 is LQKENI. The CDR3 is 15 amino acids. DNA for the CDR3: TGTGCCAGCTCACCTTCTAGCGGCCCTACCTACGAGCAGTACTTC. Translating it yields CASSPSSGPTYEQYF.

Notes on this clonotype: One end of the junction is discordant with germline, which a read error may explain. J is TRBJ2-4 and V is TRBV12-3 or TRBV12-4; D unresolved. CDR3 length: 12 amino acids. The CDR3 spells CASSTGRALSHF. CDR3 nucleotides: TGTGCCAGCAGTACGGGCCGGGCCCTGAGCCACTTC.

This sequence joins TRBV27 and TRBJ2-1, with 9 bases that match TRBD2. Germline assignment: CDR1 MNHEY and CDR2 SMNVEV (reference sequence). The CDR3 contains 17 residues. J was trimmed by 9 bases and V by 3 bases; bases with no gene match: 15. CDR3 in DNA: TGTGCCAGCAGTTTCTTGGGGGTAGCGGGAGTTGCCGGTGAGCAGTTCTTC. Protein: CASSFLGVAGVAGEQFF.

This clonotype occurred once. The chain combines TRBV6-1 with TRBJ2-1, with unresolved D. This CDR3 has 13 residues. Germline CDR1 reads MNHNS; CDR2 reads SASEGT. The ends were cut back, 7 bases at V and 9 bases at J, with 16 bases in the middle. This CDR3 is CASIHTALAEQFF. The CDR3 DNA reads TGTGCCAGCATCCACACGGCCCTGGCTGAGCAGTTCTTC.

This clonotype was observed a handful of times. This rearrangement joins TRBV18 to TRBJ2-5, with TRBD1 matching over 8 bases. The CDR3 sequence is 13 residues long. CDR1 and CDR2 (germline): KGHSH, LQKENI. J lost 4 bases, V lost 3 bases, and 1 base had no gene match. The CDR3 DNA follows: TGTGCCAGCTCACCGGACAGGGCAGAGACCCAGTACTTC. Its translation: CASSPDRAETQYF.

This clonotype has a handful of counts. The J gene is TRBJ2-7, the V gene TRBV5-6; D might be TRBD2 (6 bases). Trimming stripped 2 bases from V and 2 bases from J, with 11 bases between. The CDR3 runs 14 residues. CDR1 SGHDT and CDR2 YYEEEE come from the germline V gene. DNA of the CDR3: TGTGCCAGCAGCTTAGGGACTGGGCCCTACGAGCAGTACTTC. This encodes CASSLGTGPYEQYF.

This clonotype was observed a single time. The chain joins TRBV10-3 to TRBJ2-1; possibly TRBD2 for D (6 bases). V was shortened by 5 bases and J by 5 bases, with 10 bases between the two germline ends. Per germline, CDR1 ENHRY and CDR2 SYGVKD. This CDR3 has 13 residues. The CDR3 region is CAISRRGDNEQFF. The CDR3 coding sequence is TGTGCCATCAGTCGGCGGGGCGACAATGAGCAGTTCTTC.

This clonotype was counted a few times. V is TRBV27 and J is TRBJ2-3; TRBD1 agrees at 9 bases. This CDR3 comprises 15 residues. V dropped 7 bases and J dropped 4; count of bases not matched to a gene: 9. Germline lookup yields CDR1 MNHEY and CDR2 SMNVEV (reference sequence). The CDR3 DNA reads TGTGCCAGCACCCCCTTGGACAGGGGAGCAGATACGCAGTATTTT. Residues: CASTPLDRGADTQYF.

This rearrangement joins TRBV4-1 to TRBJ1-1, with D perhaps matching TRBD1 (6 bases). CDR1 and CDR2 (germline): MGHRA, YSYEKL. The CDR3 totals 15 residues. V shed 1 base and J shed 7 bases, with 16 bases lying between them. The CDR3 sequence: CASSQGLAGEVEAFF. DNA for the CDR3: TGCGCCAGCAGCCAAGGCCTGGCAGGGGAAGTTGAAGCTTTCTTT.

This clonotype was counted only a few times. The CDR3 protein is CASGRGTEQYF. The DNA of the CDR3 is TGCGCCAGCGGCAGGGGGACCGAGCAGTACTTC. The chain joins TRBV10-2 to TRBJ2-7; 7 positions match TRBD1. Germline values: CDR1 WSHSY, CDR2 SAAADI. The CDR3 sequence is 11 residues long. V was pared by 8 bases and J by 6 bases, with 4 bases of the junction left unmatched.

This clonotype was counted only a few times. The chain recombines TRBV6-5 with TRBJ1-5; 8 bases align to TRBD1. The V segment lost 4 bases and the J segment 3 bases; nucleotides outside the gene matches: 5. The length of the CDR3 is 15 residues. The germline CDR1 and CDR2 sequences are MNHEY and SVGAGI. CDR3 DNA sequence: TGTGCCAGCAGTTCTACAGGGGGAACCAATCAGCCCCAGCATTTT. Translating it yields CASSSTGGTNQPQHF.

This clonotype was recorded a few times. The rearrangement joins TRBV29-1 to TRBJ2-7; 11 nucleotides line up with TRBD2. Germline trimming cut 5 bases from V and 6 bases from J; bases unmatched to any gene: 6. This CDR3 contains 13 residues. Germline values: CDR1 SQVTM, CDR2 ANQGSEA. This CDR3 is CSVRLAGLSEQYV. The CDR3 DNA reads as TGCAGCGTTCGACTAGCGGGGTTATCCGAGCAGTACGTC.

The CDR3 loop is CSAPDLTDTQYF. CDR3 DNA: TGCAGTGCCCCGGACCTCACAGATACGCAGTATTTT. The chain recombines TRBV20-1 with TRBJ2-3; D is ambiguous. This CDR3 is 12 amino acids long. The germline V gene encodes CDR1 DFQATT and CDR2 SNEGSKA (reference sequence). V was cut by 6 bases and J by 2 bases, with 9 bases left in between.

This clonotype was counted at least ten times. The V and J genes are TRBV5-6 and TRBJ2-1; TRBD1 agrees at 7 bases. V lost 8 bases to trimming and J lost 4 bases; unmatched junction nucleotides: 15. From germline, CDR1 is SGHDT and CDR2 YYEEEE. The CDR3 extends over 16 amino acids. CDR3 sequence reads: CASGLGGAIEYNEQFF. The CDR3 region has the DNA TGTGCCAGTGGCTTAGGGGGCGCGATAGAATACAATGAGCAGTTCTTC. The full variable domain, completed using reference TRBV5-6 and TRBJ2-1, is DAGVTQSPTHLIKTRGQQVTLRCSPKSGHDTVSWYQQALGQGPQFIFQYYEEEERQRGNFPDRFSGHQFPNYSSELNVNALLLGDSALYLCASGLGGAIEYNEQFFGPGTRLTVL.